This T cell receptor beta chain came from a study of T cells in Graves' hyperthyroidism and ophthalmopathy (dated by TCRdb to the late 2010s). For the wider study: Peripheral blood samples were taken at initial diagnosis, before any treatment was given. After blood sampling, hyperthyroidism patients were treated with methimazole at a starting dose of 30 mg daily, and ophthalmopathy patients were treated with high-dose intravenous methylprednisolone. Prospective prediction of ophthalmopathy was tested in an independent validation cohort of about 19 hyperthyroidism patients and around 16 patients who later progressed to ophthalmopathy. The 100 discovery patients were randomly split 7:3 into training and test sets. The paper describes TCR Vbeta CDR3 sequencing of 135 peripheral blood samples, made up of fewer than 50 ophthalmopathy patients, 70 to 75 hyperthyroidism patients and 17 progressor patients. TCR V-J signatures able to tell the groups apart were searched for in a discovery cohort of approximately 95 patients, of whom more than 40 had Graves' ophthalmopathy and more than 55 had stable Graves' hyperthyroidism. In addition, the study compared T-cell repertoires in thyroid tissue and in blood from six Graves' hyperthyroidism patients.

The TCR beta CDR3 regions were amplified from the RNA transcripts. The TCR CDR3 was subjected to a first round of RT-PCR using the HTBI primer set and the Qiagen OneStep RT-PCR kit. Libraries were constructed in a second round of multiplex PCR, after which size selection and purification were performed. Sequencing of the libraries was done on an Illumina HiSeq2000 using paired-end 100 bp reads. As for the authors' bioinformatics: SOAPnuke was used to process the raw data, throwing out any read that contained adapters or uncalled bases, had a mean Phred below 15, or lacked an exact constant-primer or identifier match. COPE v1.2.5 was used to merge the high-quality paired reads, and each unique nucleotide sequence was defined as a clonotype. Clonotypes were aligned to IMGT TRBV, TRBD and TRBJ reference segments using MiTCR v1.1. The analysis included only V-J combinations with a frequency above 0.0001, which together covered over 98% of the repertoires. A TCS score was defined as the ratio between F50 (clonal expansion) and ExV (chaos), using BLOSUM62-based TCRdist between CDR3 peptides within each V-J. Welch's t-statistics and random forest reduced around 520 V-J features to 13, which were used in a naive Bayes classifier (R e1071). The public reads were reanalyzed by TCRdb: fastp trimming at Q25, MiXCR alignment, in-frame beta chains only. Rows with a matching CDR3 protein are joined into one entry that keeps the most common DNA and genes. TCRdb, not the original authors, processed these V and J calls. Recorded for this sample are 250,000 or so distinct CDR3 sequences; 12% to 15% of them occurred a single time. Roughly 31% of the sample goes to the ten largest clones.

The investigation overall reported the following: A 13 V-J signature model separated ophthalmopathy from stable hyperthyroidism, with approximately 87% sensitivity and roughly 81% specificity in cross-validation and 80%/75% in testing. During validation, the model predicted progression to ophthalmopathy a median of around six months ahead of onset, with almost 71% sensitivity and more than 72% specificity. Most expanded thyroid clonotypes (frequency above 0.001) were also detected in blood, suggesting blood repertoires may reflect thyroid immune responses. No statistical method was used to fix the sample size in advance, and group allocation was not hidden from the investigators.

This clonotype turned up a few times. No antigen is known for it. No much larger clone is present one base from it, and per-base qualities are unavailable. Hyperthyroidism patients were aged 18 to 65 years and newly diagnosed, with disease duration of less than 2 months. Patients with uncontrolled infections, other autoimmune diseases, pregnancy or lactation were excluded. Diagnoses relied on clinical symptoms, serum thyroxine and TRAb, thyroid ultrasound and orbital computed tomography. For progressor patients, blood was drawn at the first diagnosis of hyperthyroidism, before any ophthalmopathy symptoms had appeared. PBMCs were isolated from 10 ml of fresh peripheral blood by Ficoll-Paque density gradient centrifugation. Patients classed as progressors first received a Graves' hyperthyroidism diagnosis and then went on to develop ophthalmopathy during follow-up. Total RNA was extracted using Trizol reagent, and RNA quality was assessed on an Agilent 2100 Bioanalyzer.

V is shortened by 6 bases, J by 0 bases, and the region joining them spans 9 bases. The germline V gene (reference sequence) sets CDR1 to SGHNT and CDR2 to YYREEE. Measured from the cysteine to the phenylalanine, the CDR3 is 13 residues long. Here the CDR3 DNA is all that survives: 39 bases in frame from base 1. The sample taken for sequencing was blood. The rearrangement joined TRBV5-4 to TRBJ1-1, with a weak D call of TRBD1 (6 bases match). The clonotype originates from a woman between 50 and 59 years old with Graves' hyperthyroidism that later progressed to Graves' ophthalmopathy. The DNA sequence is given as TGTGCCAGCAAGGGACACCTGAACACTGAAGCTTTCTTT. Translation gives CASKGHLNTEAFF.